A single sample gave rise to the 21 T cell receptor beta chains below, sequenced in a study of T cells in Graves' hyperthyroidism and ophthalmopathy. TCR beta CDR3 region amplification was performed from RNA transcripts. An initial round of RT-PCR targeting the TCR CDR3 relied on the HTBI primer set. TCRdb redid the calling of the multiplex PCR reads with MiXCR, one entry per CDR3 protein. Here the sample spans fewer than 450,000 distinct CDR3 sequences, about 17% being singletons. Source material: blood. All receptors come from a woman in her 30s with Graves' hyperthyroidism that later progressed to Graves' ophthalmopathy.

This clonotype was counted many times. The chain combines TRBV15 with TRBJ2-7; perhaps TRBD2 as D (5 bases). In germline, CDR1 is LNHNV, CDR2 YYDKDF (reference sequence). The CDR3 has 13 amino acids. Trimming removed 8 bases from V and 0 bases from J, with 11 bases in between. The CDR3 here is CATSPGVSYEQYF. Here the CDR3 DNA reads TGTGCCACCTCGCCCGGGGTCTCCTACGAGCAGTACTTC.

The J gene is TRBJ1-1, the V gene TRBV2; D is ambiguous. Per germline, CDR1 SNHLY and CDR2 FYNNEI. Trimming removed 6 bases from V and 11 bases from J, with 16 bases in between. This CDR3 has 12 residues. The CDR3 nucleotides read TGTGCCAGCAGCCGGGTCCTAGGATTGGCTTTCTTT. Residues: CASSRVLGLAFF.

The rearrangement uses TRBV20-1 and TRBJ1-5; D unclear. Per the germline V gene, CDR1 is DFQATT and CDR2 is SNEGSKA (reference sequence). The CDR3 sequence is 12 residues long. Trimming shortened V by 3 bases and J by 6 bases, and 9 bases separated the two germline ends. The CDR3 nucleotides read TGCAGTGCTAGGGGATCCGGTCAGCCCCAGCATTTT. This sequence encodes CSARGSGQPQHF.

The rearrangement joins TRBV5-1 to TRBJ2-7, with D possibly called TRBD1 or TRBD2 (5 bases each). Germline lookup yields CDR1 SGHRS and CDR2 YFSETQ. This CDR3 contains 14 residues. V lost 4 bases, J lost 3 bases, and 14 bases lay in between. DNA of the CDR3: TGCGCCAGCAGCCCCACAGGAGGTGTCTACGAGCAGTACTTC. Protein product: CASSPTGGVYEQYF.

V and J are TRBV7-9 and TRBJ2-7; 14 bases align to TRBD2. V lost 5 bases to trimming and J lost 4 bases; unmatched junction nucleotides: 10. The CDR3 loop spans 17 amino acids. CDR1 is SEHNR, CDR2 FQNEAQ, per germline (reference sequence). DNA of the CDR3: TGTGCCAGCAGCCACGCCGGGACTAGCGGGAGCGGGTACGAGCAGTACTTC. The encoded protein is CASSHAGTSGSGYEQYF.

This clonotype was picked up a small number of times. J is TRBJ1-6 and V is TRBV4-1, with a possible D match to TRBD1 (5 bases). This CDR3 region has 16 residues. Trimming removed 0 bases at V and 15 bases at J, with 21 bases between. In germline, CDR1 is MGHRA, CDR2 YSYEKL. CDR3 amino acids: CASSQEGAQTPPVLHF. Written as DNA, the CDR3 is TGCGCCAGCAGCCAAGAAGGGGCACAGACACCCCCTGTCCTCCACTTT.

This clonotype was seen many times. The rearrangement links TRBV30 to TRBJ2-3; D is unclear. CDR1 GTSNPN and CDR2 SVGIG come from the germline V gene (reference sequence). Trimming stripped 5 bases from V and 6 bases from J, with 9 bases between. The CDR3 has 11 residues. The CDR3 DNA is TGTGCCTGGGGGGATGTCGATACGCAGTATTTT. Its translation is CAWGDVDTQYF.

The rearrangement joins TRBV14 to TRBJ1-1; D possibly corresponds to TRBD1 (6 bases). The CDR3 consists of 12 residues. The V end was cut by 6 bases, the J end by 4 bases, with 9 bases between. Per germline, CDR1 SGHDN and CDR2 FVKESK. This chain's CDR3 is CASRGTSTEAFF. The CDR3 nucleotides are TGTGCCAGCAGGGGGACATCCACTGAAGCTTTCTTT.

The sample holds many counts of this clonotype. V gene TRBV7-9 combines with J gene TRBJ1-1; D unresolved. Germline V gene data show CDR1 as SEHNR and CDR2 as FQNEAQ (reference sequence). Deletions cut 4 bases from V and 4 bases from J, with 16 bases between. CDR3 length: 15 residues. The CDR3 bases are TGTGCCAGCAGCTCTTGGACCGACCGGGGCACTGAAGCTTTCTTT. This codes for CASSSWTDRGTEAFF.

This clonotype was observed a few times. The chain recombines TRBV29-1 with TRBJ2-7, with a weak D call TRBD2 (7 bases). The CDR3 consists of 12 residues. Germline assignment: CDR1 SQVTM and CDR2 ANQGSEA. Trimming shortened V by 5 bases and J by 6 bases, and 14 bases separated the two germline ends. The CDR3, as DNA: TGCAGCGTTTTTGCAGGGGAGGGCGAGCAGTACTTC. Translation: CSVFAGEGEQYF.

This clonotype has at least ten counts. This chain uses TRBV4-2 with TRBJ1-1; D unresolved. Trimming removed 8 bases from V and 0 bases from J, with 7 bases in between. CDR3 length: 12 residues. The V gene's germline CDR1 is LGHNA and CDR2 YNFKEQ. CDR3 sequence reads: CASRGMNTEAFF. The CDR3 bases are TGTGCCAGCCGAGGAATGAACACTGAAGCTTTCTTT.

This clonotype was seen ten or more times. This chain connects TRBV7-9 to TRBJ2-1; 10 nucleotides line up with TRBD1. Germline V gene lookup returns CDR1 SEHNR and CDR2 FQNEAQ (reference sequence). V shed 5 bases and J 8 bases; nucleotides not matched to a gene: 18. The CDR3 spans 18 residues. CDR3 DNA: TGTGCCAGCAGCGAAGGGGCGTTTAGGACAGGGGGTTTGGATGAGCAGTTCTTC. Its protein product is CASSEGAFRTGGLDEQFF.

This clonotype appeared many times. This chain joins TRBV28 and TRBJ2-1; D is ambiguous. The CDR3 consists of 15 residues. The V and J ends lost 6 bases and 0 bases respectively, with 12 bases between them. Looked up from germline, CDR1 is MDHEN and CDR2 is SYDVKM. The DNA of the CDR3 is TGTGCCAGCAGCCCGACAAGGAGCTCCTACAATGAGCAGTTCTTC. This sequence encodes CASSPTRSSYNEQFF.

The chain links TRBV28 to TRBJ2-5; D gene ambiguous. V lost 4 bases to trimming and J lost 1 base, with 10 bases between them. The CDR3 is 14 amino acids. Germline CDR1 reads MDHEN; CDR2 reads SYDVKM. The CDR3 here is CASSSSRIQETQYF. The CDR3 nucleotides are TGTGCCAGCAGTTCGTCGAGGATCCAAGAGACCCAGTACTTC.

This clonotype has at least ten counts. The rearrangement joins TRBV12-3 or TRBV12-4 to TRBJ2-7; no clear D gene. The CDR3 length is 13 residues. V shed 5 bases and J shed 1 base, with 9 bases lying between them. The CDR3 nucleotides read TGTGCCAGCAGTCGCCTGGGTTCCTACGAGCAGTACTTC. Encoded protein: CASSRLGSYEQYF.

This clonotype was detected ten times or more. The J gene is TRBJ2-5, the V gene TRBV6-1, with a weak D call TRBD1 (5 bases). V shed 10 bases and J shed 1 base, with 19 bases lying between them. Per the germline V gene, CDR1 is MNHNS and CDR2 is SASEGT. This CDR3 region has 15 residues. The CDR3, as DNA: TGTGCCACTTCCCTCCTCAACAGGCTCCAAGAGACCCAGTACTTC. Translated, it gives CATSLLNRLQETQYF.

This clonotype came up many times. Written as DNA, the CDR3 is TGCAGTGCTAGACTCCCTGTCGCAGGGCAGATGGATGGCTACACCTTC. Translation gives CSARLPVAGQMDGYTF. V is TRBV20-1 and J is TRBJ1-2; maybe TRBD1 (5 bases). This CDR3 contains 16 residues. CDR1 and CDR2 (germline): DFQATT, SNEGSKA (reference sequence). Trimming removed 2 bases at V and 6 bases at J, with 22 bases between.

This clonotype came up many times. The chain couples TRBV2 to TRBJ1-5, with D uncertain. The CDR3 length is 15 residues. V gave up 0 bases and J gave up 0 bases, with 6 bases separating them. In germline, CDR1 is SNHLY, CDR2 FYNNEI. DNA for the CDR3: TGTGCCAGCAGTGAAGCGTGGCATAGCAATCAGCCCCAGCATTTT. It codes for CASSEAWHSNQPQHF.

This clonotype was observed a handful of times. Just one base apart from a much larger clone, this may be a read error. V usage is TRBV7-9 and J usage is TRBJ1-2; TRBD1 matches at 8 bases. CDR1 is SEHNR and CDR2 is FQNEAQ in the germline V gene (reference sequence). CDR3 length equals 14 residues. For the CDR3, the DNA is TGTGTCAGCAGCTTTCCAGGGGGCACCTATGGCTACACCTTC. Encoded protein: CVSSFPGGTYGYTF.

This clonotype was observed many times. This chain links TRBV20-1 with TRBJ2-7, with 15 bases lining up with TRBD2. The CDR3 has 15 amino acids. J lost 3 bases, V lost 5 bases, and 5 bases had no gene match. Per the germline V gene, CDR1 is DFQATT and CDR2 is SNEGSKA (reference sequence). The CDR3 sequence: CSAAGTSGGFYEQYF. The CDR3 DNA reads TGCAGTGCTGCAGGGACTAGCGGGGGGTTCTACGAGCAGTACTTC.

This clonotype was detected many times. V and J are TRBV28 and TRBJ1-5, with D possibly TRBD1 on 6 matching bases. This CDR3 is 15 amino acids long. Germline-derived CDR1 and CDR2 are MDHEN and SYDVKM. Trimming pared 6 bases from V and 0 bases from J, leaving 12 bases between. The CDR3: CASRTGSHSNQPQHF. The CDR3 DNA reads TGTGCCAGCAGAACAGGGTCCCATAGCAATCAGCCCCAGCATTTT.